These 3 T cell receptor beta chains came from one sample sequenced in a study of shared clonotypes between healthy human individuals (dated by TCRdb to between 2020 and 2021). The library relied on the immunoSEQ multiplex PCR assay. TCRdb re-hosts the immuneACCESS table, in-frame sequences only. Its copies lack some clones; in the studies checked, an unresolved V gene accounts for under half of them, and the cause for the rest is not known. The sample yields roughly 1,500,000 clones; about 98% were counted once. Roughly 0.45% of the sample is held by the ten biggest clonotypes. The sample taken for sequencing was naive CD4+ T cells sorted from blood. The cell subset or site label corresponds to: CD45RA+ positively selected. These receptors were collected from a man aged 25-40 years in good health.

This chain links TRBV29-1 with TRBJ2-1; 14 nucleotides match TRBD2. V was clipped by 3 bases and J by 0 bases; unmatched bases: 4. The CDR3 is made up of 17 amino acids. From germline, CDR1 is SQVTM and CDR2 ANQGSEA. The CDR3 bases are TGCAGCGTTGAGGGACTAGCGGGAGCTAGCTCCTACAATGAGCAGTTCTTC. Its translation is CSVEGLAGASSYNEQFF.

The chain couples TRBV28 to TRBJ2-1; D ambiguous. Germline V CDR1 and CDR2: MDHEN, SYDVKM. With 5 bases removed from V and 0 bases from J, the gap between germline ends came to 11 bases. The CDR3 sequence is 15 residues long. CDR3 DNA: TGTGCCAGCAGTGGAACTTTGGGCTCCTACAATGAGCAGTTCTTC. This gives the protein CASSGTLGSYNEQFF.

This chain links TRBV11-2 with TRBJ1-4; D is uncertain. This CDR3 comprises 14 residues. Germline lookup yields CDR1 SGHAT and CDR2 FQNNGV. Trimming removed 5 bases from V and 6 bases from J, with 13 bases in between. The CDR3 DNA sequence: TGTGCCAGCAGCCCCGGCGCGTGGGATGAAAAACTGTTTTTT. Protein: CASSPGAWDEKLFF.